The T cell receptor beta chain described here comes from a study of control samples from healthy donors and cancer patients. The V and J ends lost 0 bases and 6 bases respectively, with 11 bases between them. This CDR3 comprises 14 residues. CDR1 and CDR2 from the germline V gene are SGHDN and FVKESK. Assay used: immunoSEQ multiplex PCR; TCRdb lists only in-frame clones, some missing. The data show 90,000 to 110,000 clones, 83% seen once. The chain employs TRBV14 and TRBJ1-2; D possibly corresponds to TRBD1 (6 bases). This sequence originates from a woman aged 50 to 65 in good health. The source material was blood. In nucleotides, the CDR3 is TGTGCCAGCAGCCAAGATTTGGGGGGCGATGGCTACACCTTC. Translation gives CASSQDLGGDGYTF.